Sequencing of this T cell receptor (beta chain) was carried out in a study of PD-L1 blockade in urothelial cancer. The CDR3 is 12 amino acids. Germline loops: CDR1 MDHEN, CDR2 SYDVKM. V shed 6 bases and J shed 0 bases, with 5 bases lying between them. Documented time point: pretreatment peripheral blood. Per patient, between 1 and 8 samples were collected at pretreatment and on-treatment time points. Spiked synthetic TCR analogs estimated absolute template abundance per PCR. The table came from immunoSEQ multiplex PCR; TCRdb's copy has only in-frame clones and leaves some out. The data hold about 74,000 clones, with 90% observed a single time.

This chain joins TRBV28 and TRBJ1-2; D is unclear. The TCR sequence derives from a man between 70 and 80 years old with urothelial cancer. This sample comprised PBMCs, obtained around atezolizumab (anti-PD-L1) treatment. CDR3 amino acids: CASSSTNYGYTF. The CDR3 DNA reads TGTGCCAGCAGCAGTACTAACTATGGCTACACCTTC.